This T cell receptor (beta chain) was identified in a study of blood T cell repertoires in COVID-19. Study in general: The study drew acute and convalescent COVID-19 samples from the United States, Italy and Spain. From T cells, B-cell-depleted T cells, or PBMCs came the material, which was cDNA or gDNA.

The germline V gene encodes CDR1 MNHEY and CDR2 SVGAGI. This CDR3 region has 13 residues. After removal of 8 bases from V and 8 bases from J, the junction contained 6 bases not matched to a gene. Original methodology: Scientists estimated how many nucleated cells there were by amplifying reference gene primers. Assay: immunoSEQ multiplex PCR; the TCRdb copy retains only in-frame clones and omits some. V, J and clone size were drawn from that table, and D and trimming were deduced from the DNA. The data contain 90,000 to 130,000 clones, around 86% of them singletons. This clone was found once. The sample taken for sequencing was peripheral blood. The receptor was derived from a man aged 35-49 years with acute or convalescent COVID-19. J is TRBJ1-4 and V is TRBV6-5; 9 bases fit TRBD1. The CDR3 bases are TGTGCCAGCCTAGACAGGGGGGGAGAAAAACTGTTTTTT. Translation gives CASLDRGGEKLFF.